A single sample gave rise to the 22 T cell receptor beta chains below, sequenced in a study of Ad26.COV2.S vaccination and SARS-CoV-2 variants. Assay: immunoSEQ multiplex PCR; the TCRdb copy retains only in-frame clones and omits some. The sample lists under 400,000 clones, about nine tenths occurring once. Treatment defined: about 20 received Ad26.COV2.S at low or high dose, single or two shots; about 5 received placebo; per-sample allocation not given. On day 63 after the first injection, vaccine and placebo recipients gave samples. The specimen was peripheral blood, collected in a trial of Ad26.COV2.S vaccine versus placebo. Receptors originate from a person aged 18-60 years who received the Ad26.COV2.S COVID-19 vaccine or a placebo.

The J gene is TRBJ2-1, the V gene TRBV24-1, with D tentatively TRBD1 or TRBD2 (5 bases each). This CDR3 is 14 amino acids long. In germline, CDR1 is KGHDR, CDR2 SFDVKD. Trimming took off 4 bases at V and 11 bases at J, with 17 bases between the two ends. The CDR3 sequence: CATSDSHRDRKQFF. The CDR3 region has the DNA TGTGCCACCAGTGACTCTCACCGGGACCGAAAGCAGTTCTTC.

This clone was seen a single time. The V and J genes are TRBV5-1 and TRBJ2-2, with D possibly matching TRBD2 (5 bases). The CDR3 is made up of 15 amino acids. V lost 0 bases to trimming and J lost 3 bases, with 9 bases between them. Germline V gene lookup returns CDR1 SGHRS and CDR2 YFSETQ. DNA for the CDR3: TGCGCCAGCAGCTTGGGAGTCGGGGACACCGGGGAGCTGTTTTTT. Protein product: CASSLGVGDTGELFF.

The V gene is TRBV5-6, the J gene TRBJ1-1; D not resolved. The V end was cut by 4 bases, the J end by 6 bases, with 13 bases between. Germline CDR1 and CDR2: SGHDT and YYEEEE. This CDR3 is built from 13 residues. The CDR3 here is CASSLPGSAEAFF. The CDR3 nucleotides are TGTGCCAGCAGCCTACCGGGGTCCGCTGAAGCTTTCTTT. Full variable domain (missing parts from reference TRBV5-6 and TRBJ1-1): DAGVTQSPTHLIKTRGQQVTLRCSPKSGHDTVSWYQQALGQGPQFIFQYYEEEERQRGNFPDRFSGHQFPNYSSELNVNALLLGDSALYLCASSLPGSAEAFFGQGTRLTVV.

The gene calls are TRBV15 and TRBJ1-4; TRBD1 is a possible D gene (5 bases). Trimming took 0 bases from V and 7 from J, leaving 15 bases between them. The CDR3 is 16 residues long. Germline lookup yields CDR1 LNHNV and CDR2 YYDKDF (reference sequence). CDR3 sequence reads: CATSRDRQFNGEKLFF. CDR3 DNA: TGTGCCACCAGCAGAGATCGACAGTTTAATGGTGAAAAACTGTTTTTT.

J is TRBJ1-5 and V is TRBV30, with 7 bases aligning to TRBD1. After removal of 5 bases from V and 4 bases from J, the junction contained 5 bases not matched to a gene. The CDR3 spans 13 residues. Per the germline V gene, CDR1 is GTSNPN and CDR2 is SVGIG (reference sequence). The chain's CDR3 is CAWGGTDNQPQHF. The DNA for the CDR3 is TGTGCCTGGGGCGGGACAGATAATCAGCCCCAGCATTTT.

About this clone: Possible read error: a much larger clone is one base away. The rearrangement uses TRBV9 and TRBJ1-5; D remains unclear. Trimming left V 0 bases short and J 5 bases short, with 3 bases between. The CDR3 consists of 12 residues. CDR1 and CDR2 from the germline V gene are SGDLS and YYNGEE. Here the CDR3 DNA reads TGTGCCAGCAGCGTAGGAGATCAGCCCCAGCATTTT. This encodes CASSVGDQPQHF. Filled out from reference TRBV9 and TRBJ1-5, the complete variable domain reads DSGVTQTPKHLITATGQRVTLRCSPRSGDLSVYWYQQSLDQGLQFLIQYYNGEERAKGNILERFSAQQFPDLHSELNLSSLELGDSALYFCASSVGDQPQHFGDGTRLSIL.

The V and J genes are TRBV7-2 and TRBJ2-7; TRBD1 agrees at 7 bases. The CDR3 has 14 amino acids. The ends lost 5 bases at V and 2 bases at J; junction bases unmatched: 6. Germline assignment: CDR1 SGHTA and CDR2 FQGNSA. CDR3 nucleotides: TGTGCCAGCAGCCCCCCGGACAGGACCTACGAGCAGTACTTC. This sequence encodes CASSPPDRTYEQYF.

This chain uses TRBV30 with TRBJ1-1; D unclear. V lost 2 bases, J lost 1 base, and 5 bases lay in between. The CDR3 loop spans 12 amino acids. Germline V CDR1 and CDR2: GTSNPN, SVGIG (reference sequence). The CDR3 protein is CAWSPANTEAFF. CDR3 nucleotide sequence: TGTGCCTGGAGTCCAGCGAACACTGAAGCTTTCTTT.

This clone was recorded only once. V gene TRBV5-8 combines with J gene TRBJ1-3; no firm D call. The CDR3 length is 17 residues. Germline values: CDR1 SGHTS, CDR2 YDEGEE. Trimming took off 0 bases at V and 0 bases at J, with 13 bases between the two ends. CDR3 nucleotides: TGTGCCAGCAGCTTGGGGGGATTGGGCTACTCTGGAAACACCATATATTTT. Its translation is CASSLGGLGYSGNTIYF. The entire variable domain, with the rest obtained from reference TRBV5-8 and TRBJ1-3, is as follows: EAGVTQSPTHLIKTRGQQATLRCSPISGHTSVYWYQQALGLGLQFLLWYDEGEERNRGNFPPRFSGRQFPNYSSELNVNALELEDSALYLCASSLGGLGYSGNTIYFGEGSWLTVV.

The genes are TRBV30 and TRBJ2-1; D is tentatively TRBD1 or TRBD2 (5 bases each). CDR1 GTSNPN and CDR2 SVGIG come from the germline V gene (reference sequence). Trimming left V 3 bases short and J 8 bases short, with 14 bases between. CDR3 size: 13 residues. As DNA, the CDR3 is TGTGCCTGGAGGGGGCTAGCCGGGGATGAGCAGTTCTTC. Translated, it gives CAWRGLAGDEQFF.

CDR3 amino acids: CASSQGKVANYGYTF. The CDR3 DNA reads as TGCGCCAGCAGCCAAGGGAAGGTAGCTAACTATGGCTACACCTTC. The chain combines TRBV4-1 with TRBJ1-2; no clear D gene. V lost 1 base and J 0 bases, leaving 9 bases between the germline ends. CDR3 length: 15 amino acids. The germline CDR1 and CDR2 sequences are MGHRA and YSYEKL.

The rearrangement links TRBV7-6 to TRBJ2-3; unclear D gene. The CDR3 is 15 residues long. Germline CDR1 is SGHVS and CDR2 is FNYEAQ. V was trimmed by 2 bases and J by 0 bases, leaving 9 bases between them. In DNA, the CDR3 is TGTGCCAGCAGCTTATTAGCCGGGAGCACAGATACGCAGTATTTT. Translated, it gives CASSLLAGSTDTQYF.

The chain has TRBV5-1 and TRBJ2-7; D perhaps matches TRBD2 (5 bases). V was trimmed by 3 bases and J by 5 bases, leaving 18 bases between them. The length of the CDR3 is 15 residues. CDR1 is SGHRS and CDR2 is YFSETQ in the germline V gene. CDR3: CASSSRENAPNEQYF. The DNA of the CDR3 is TGCGCCAGCAGCTCTAGGGAGAATGCTCCTAACGAGCAGTACTTC.

This rearrangement joins TRBV19 to TRBJ1-1; weak D call: TRBD1 (5 bases). The V and J ends lost 5 bases and 1 base respectively, with 8 bases between them. CDR1 is LNHDA and CDR2 is SQIVND in the germline V gene (reference sequence). This CDR3 region has 13 residues. For the CDR3, the DNA is TGTGCCAGTAGTTTGACAGCGAACACTGAAGCTTTCTTT. Translation gives CASSLTANTEAFF.

The J gene is TRBJ1-1, the V gene TRBV7-2; 8 nucleotides agree with TRBD1. This CDR3 is built from 13 residues. Germline loops: CDR1 SGHTA, CDR2 FQGNSA. The V gene end was trimmed by 5 bases and the J gene end by 5 bases; junction bases not matched to a gene: 4. CDR3 in amino acids: CASSKGDRTEAFF. The CDR3 DNA follows: TGTGCCAGCAGCAAAGGGGACAGGACTGAAGCTTTCTTT.

The V call is TRBV6-5, the J call TRBJ2-3; no definite D call. CDR3 length: 10 residues. Trimming pared 10 bases from V and 4 bases from J, leaving 6 bases between. Germline lookup yields CDR1 MNHEY and CDR2 SVGAGI. CDR3 sequence reads: CATAADTQYF. DNA for the CDR3: TGTGCCACAGCAGCAGATACGCAGTATTTT.

The V call is TRBV6-2 or TRBV6-3, the J call TRBJ1-2; no definite D call. V gave up 5 bases and J gave up 0 bases, with 7 bases separating them. The CDR3 has 13 residues. Germline V gene data show CDR1 as MNHEY and CDR2 as SVGEGT. The DNA for the CDR3 is TGTGCCAGCAGTCCGCGTCCTAACTATGGCTACACCTTC. Protein product: CASSPRPNYGYTF.

CDR3 sequence reads: CASSRGQGATEAFF. CDR3 bases: TGTGCCAGCAGCCGAGGGCAGGGGGCCACTGAAGCTTTCTTT. The V and J genes are TRBV9 and TRBJ1-1; 8 bases line up with TRBD1. Germline values: CDR1 SGDLS, CDR2 YYNGEE. The CDR3 spans 14 residues. The junction had 6 bases not matched to a gene; V was cut back by 4 bases and J by 4 bases.

The gene calls are TRBV5-1 and TRBJ1-1; TRBD1 agrees at 8 bases. Trimming at V came to 3 bases and at J to 1 base, leaving 8 bases not matched to a gene. The germline V gene has CDR1 SGHRS and CDR2 YFSETQ. This CDR3 region has 16 residues. For the CDR3, the DNA is TGCGCCAGCAGCTCGGTCAGGGGGCCTGGGAACACTGAAGCTTTCTTT. Its protein is CASSSVRGPGNTEAFF.

The CDR3 loop reads CASSSRQGRDYGYTF. The CDR3 nucleotides read TGTGCCAGCAGCTCTCGACAGGGGAGGGACTATGGCTACACCTTC. The chain recombines TRBV7-9 with TRBJ1-2, with TRBD1 identical over 8 bases. The CDR3 sequence is 15 residues long. With 4 bases clipped from V and 3 bases from J, the junction kept 7 bases outside the gene matches. CDR1 SEHNR and CDR2 FQNEAQ come from the germline V gene (reference sequence).

The chain couples TRBV3-1 (or the pseudogene TRBV3-2) to TRBJ2-1; possible D gene TRBD1, 8 bases. The CDR3 is made up of 15 amino acids. V was trimmed by 4 bases and J by 7 bases, leaving 17 bases between them. Germline V gene sequence: CDR1 LGHDT, CDR2 YNNKEL (reference sequence). The CDR3 here is CASSPGTGLGNEQFF. CDR3 bases: TGTGCCAGCAGCCCCGGGACAGGACTAGGGAATGAGCAGTTCTTC.

The chain is built from TRBV4-2 and TRBJ2-2; D is ambiguous. The CDR3 is 17 amino acids. Germline-derived CDR1 and CDR2 are LGHNA and YNFKEQ. V was pared by 2 bases and J by 4 bases, with 17 bases between. CDR3 sequence: CASSQSQGRRATGELFF. DNA of the CDR3: TGTGCCAGCAGCCAAAGCCAAGGCAGGCGAGCCACCGGGGAGCTGTTTTTT.